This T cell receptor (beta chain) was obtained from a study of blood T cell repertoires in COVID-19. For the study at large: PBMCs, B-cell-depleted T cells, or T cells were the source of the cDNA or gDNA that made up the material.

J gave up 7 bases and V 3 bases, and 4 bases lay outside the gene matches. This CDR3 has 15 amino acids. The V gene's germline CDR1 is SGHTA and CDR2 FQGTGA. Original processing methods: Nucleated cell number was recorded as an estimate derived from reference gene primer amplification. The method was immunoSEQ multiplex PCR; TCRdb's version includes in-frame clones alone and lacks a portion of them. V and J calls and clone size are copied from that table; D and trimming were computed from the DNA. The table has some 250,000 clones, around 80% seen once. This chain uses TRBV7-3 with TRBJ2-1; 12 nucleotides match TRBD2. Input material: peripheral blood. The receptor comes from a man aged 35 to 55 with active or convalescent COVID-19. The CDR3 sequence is CASSFGLAGLNEQFF. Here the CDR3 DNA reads TGTGCCAGCAGCTTCGGACTAGCGGGGCTGAATGAGCAGTTCTTC.